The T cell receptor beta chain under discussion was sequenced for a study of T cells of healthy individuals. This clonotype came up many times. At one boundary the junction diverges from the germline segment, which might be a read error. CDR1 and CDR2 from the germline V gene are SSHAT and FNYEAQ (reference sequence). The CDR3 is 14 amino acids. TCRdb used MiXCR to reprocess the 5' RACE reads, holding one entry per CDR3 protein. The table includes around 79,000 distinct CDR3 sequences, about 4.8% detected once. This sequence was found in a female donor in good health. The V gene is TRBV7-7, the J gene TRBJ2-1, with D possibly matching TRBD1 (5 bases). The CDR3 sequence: CASSLSDTVGEQFF. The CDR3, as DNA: TGTGCTAGCAGCTTATCGGACACTGTCGGTGAGCAGTTCTTC.